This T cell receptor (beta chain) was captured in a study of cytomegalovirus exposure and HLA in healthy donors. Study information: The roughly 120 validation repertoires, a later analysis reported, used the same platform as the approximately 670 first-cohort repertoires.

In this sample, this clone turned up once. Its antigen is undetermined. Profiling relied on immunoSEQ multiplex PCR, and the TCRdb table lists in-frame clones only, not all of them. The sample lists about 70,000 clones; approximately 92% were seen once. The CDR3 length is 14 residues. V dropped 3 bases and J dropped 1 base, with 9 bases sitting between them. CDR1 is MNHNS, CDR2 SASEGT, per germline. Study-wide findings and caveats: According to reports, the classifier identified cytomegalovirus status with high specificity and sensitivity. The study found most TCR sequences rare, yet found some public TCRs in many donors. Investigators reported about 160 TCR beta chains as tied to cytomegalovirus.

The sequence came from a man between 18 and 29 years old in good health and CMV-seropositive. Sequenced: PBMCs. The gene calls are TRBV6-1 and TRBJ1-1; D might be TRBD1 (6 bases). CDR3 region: CASSETGGNTEAFF. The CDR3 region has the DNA TGTGCCAGCAGTGAGACAGGCGGGAACACTGAAGCTTTCTTT.